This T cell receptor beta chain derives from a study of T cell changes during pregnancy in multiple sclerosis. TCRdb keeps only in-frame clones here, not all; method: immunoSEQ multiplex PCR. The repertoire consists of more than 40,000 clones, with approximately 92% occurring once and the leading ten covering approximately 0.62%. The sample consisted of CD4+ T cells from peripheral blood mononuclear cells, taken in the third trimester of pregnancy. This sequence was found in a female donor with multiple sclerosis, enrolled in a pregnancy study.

CDR3 region: CASSHDRVEKLFF. The DNA for the CDR3 is TGTGCCAGCAGCCACGACAGGGTTGAAAAACTGTTTTTT. This sequence joins TRBV7-9 and TRBJ1-4; 7 bases agree with TRBD1. This CDR3 is 13 amino acids long. The junction had 4 bases not matched to a gene; V was cut back by 5 bases and J by 7 bases. CDR1 and CDR2 (germline): SEHNR, FQNEAQ (reference sequence).